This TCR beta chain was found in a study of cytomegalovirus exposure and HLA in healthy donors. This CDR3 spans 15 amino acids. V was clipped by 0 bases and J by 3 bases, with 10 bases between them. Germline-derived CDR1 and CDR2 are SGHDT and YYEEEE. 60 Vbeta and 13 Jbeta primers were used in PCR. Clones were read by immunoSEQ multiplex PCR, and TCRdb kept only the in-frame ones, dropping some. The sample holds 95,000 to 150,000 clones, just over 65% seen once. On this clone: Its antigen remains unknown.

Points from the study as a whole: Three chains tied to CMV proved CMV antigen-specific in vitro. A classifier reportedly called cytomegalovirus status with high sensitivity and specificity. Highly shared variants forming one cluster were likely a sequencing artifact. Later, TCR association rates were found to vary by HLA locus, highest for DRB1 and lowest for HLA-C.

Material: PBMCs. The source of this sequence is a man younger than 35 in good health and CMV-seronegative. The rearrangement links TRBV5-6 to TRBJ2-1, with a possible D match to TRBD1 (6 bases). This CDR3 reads CASSLGQGRYNEQFF. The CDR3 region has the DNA TGTGCCAGCAGCTTGGGTCAGGGGCGCTACAATGAGCAGTTCTTC.